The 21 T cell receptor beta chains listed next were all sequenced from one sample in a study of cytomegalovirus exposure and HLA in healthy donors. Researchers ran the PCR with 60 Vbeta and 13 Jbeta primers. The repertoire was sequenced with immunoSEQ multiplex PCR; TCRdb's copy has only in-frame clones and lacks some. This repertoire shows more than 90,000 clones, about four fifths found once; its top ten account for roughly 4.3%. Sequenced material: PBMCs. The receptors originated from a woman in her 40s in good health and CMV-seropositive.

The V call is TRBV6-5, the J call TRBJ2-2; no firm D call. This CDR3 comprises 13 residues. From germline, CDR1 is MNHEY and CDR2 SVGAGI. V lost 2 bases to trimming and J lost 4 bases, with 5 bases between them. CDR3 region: CASSYHTTGELFF. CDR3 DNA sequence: TGTGCCAGCAGTTACCACACCACCGGGGAGCTGTTTTTT.

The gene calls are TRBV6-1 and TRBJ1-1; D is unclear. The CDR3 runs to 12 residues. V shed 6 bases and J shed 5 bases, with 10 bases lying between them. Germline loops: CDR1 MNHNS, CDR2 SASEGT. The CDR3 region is CASREGRTEAFF. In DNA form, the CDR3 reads TGTGCCAGCAGAGAGGGCCGGACTGAAGCTTTCTTT.

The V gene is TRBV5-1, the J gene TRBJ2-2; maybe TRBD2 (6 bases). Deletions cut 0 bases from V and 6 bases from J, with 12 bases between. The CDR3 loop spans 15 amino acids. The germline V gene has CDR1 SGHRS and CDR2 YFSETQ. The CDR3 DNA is TGCGCCAGCAGCTTGGAGGCGGGAATGGCCGGGGAGCTGTTTTTT. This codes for CASSLEAGMAGELFF.

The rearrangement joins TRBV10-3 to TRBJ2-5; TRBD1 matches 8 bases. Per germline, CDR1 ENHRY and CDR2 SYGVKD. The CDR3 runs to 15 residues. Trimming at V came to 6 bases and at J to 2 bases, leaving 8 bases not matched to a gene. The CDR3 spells CAIRGQAGPQETQYF. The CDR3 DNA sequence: TGTGCCATCAGGGGACAGGCCGGACCACAAGAGACCCAGTACTTC.

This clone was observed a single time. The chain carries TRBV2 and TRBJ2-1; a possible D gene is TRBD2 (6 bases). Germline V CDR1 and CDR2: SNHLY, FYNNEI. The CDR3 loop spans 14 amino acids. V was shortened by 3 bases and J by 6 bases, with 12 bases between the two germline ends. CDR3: CASSDLAGRNEQFF. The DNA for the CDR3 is TGTGCCAGCAGTGATCTGGCGGGACGCAATGAGCAGTTCTTC.

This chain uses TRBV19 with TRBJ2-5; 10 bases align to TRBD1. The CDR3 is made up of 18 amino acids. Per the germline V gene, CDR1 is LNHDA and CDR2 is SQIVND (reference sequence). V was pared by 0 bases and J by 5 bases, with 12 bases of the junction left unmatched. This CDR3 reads CASSIDSLGTGEGETQYF. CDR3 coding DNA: TGTGCCAGTAGTATAGATTCCCTCGGGACAGGGGAGGGGGAGACCCAGTACTTC.

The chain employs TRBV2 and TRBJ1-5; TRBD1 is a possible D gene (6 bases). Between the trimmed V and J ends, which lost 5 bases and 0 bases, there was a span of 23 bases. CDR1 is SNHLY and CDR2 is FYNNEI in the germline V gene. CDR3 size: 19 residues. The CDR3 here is CASSLPRDKGTYSNQPQHF. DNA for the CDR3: TGTGCCAGCAGTTTACCCCGGGACAAGGGTACCTATAGCAATCAGCCCCAGCATTTT.

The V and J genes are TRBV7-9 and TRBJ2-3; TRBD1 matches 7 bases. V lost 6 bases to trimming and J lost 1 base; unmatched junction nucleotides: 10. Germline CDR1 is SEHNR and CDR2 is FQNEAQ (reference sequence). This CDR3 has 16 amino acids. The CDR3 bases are TGTGCCAGCAGTTTTAGGTGGCAGGGGGGCACAGATACGCAGTATTTT. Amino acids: CASSFRWQGGTDTQYF.

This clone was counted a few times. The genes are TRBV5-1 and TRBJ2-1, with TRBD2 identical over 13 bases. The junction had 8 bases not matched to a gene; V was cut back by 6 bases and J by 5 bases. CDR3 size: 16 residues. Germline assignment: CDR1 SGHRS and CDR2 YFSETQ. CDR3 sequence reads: CASMGETSGRNNEQFF. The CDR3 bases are TGCGCCAGCATGGGGGAGACTAGCGGGAGGAACAATGAGCAGTTCTTC.

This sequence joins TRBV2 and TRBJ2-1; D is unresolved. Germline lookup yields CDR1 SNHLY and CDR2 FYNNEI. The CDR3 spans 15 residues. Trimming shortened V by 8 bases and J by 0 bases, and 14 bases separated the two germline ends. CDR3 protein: CASGNDNPSYNEQFF. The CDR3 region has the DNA TGTGCCAGCGGTAACGACAACCCCTCCTACAATGAGCAGTTCTTC.

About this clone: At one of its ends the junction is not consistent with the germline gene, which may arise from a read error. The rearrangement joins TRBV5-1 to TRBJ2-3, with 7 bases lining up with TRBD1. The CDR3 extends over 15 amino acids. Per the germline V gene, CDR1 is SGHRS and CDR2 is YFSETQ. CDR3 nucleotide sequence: TGCGCCAGCAGCTTGGTAGGGGGCAGCACGGATACGCAGTATTTT. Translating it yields CASSLVGGSTDTQYF.

This chain's CDR3 is CASQGRPDQETQYF. Written as DNA, the CDR3 is TGTGCCTCCCAGGGGCGGCCCGACCAAGAGACCCAGTACTTC. The rearrangement links TRBV7-9 to TRBJ2-5, with D maybe TRBD1 (6 bases). This CDR3 has 14 residues. Per germline, CDR1 SEHNR and CDR2 FQNEAQ (reference sequence). Trimming pared 11 bases from V and 0 bases from J, leaving 16 bases between.

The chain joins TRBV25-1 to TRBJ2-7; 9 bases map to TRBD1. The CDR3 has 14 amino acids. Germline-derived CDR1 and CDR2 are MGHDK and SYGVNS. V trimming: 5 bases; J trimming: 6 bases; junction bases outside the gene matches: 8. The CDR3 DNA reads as TGTGCCAGCAGTTCCCGGACAGGGGACGGCGAGCAGTACTTC. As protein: CASSSRTGDGEQYF.

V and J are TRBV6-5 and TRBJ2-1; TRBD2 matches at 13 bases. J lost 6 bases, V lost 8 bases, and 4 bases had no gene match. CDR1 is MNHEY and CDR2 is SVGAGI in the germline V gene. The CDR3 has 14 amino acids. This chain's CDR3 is CASHRLAGGNEQFF. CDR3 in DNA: TGTGCCAGCCATCGACTAGCGGGAGGCAATGAGCAGTTCTTC.

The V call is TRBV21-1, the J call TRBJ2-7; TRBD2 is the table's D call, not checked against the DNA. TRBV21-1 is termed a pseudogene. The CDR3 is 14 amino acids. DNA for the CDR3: TGTGCCAGCAGCCAACTAGACCTTCTAGGCGAGCAGTACTTC. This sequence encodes CASSQLDLLGEQYF.

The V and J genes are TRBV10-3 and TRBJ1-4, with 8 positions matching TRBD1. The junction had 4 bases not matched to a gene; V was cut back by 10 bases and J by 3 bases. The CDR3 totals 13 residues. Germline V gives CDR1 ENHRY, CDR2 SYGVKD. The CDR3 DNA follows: TGTGCCACCCGACAGGGGCCTAATGAAAAACTGTTTTTT. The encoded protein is CATRQGPNEKLFF.

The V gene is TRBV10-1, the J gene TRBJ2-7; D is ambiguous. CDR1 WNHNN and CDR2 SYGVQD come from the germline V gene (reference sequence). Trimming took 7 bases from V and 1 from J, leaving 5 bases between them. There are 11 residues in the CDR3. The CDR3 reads CASNRSYEQYF. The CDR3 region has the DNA TGCGCCAGCAACAGATCCTACGAGCAGTACTTC.

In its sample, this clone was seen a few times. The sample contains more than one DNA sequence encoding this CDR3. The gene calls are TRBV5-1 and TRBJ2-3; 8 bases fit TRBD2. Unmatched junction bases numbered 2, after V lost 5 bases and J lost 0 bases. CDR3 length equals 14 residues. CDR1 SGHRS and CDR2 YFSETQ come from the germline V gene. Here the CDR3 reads CASRPGGSTDTQYF. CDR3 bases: TGCGCCAGCAGACCGGGGGGGAGCACAGATACGCAGTATTTT.

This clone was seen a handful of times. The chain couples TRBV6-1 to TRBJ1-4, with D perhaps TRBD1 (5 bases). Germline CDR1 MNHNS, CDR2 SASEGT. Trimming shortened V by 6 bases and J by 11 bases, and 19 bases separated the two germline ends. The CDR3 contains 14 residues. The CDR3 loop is CASSSDGGVGKLFF. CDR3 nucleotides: TGTGCCAGCAGCTCTGACGGGGGTGTTGGCAAACTGTTTTTT.

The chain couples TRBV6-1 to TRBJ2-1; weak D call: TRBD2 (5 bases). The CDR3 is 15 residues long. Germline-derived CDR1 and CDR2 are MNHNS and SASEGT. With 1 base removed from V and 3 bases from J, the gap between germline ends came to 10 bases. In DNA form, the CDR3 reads TGTGCCAGCAGTGAAGAGGCGGGCGACTACAATGAGCAGTTCTTC. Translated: CASSEEAGDYNEQFF.

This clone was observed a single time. The CDR3 reads CATSRMSGANTGELFF. In nucleotides, the CDR3 is TGTGCCACCTCACGGATGAGCGGGGCAAACACCGGGGAGCTGTTTTTT. V and J are TRBV2 and TRBJ2-2, with 7 bases lining up with TRBD2. Trimming cost V 10 bases and J 2 bases; bases outside gene matches: 13. The germline V gene has CDR1 SNHLY and CDR2 FYNNEI. This CDR3 is 16 amino acids long.